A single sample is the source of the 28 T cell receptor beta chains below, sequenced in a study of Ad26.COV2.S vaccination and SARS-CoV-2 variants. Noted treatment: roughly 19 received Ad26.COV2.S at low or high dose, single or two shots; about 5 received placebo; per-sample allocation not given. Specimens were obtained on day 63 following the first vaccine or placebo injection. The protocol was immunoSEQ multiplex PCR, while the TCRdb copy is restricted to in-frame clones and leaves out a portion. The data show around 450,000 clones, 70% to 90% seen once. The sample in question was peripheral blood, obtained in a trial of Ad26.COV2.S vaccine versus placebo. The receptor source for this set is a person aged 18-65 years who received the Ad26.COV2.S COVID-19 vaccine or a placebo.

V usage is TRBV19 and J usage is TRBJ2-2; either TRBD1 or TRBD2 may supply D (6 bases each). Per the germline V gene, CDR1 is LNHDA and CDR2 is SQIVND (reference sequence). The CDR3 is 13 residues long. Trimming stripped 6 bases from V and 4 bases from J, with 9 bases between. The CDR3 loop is CASREGGTGELFF. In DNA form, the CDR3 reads TGTGCCAGTAGGGAGGGGGGCACCGGGGAGCTGTTTTTT.

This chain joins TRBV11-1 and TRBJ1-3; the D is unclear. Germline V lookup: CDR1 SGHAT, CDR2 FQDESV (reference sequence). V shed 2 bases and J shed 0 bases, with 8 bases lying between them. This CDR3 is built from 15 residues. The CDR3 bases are TGTGCCAGCAGCTTAAGCAGTGACTCTGGAAACACCATATATTTT. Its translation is CASSLSSDSGNTIYF.

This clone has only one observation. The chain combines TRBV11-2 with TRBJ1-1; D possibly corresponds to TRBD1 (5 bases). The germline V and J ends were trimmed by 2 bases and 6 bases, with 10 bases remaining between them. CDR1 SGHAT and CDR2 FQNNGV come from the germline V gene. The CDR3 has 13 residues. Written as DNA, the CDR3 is TGTGCCAGCAGCTTATATACAGGAGCTGAAGCTTTCTTT. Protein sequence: CASSLYTGAEAFF.

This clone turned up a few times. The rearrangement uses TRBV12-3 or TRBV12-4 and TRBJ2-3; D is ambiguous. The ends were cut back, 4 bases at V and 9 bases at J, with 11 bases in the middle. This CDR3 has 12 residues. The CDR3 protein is CASSSLANTQYF. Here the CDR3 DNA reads TGTGCCAGCAGTTCGTTAGCAAACACGCAGTATTTT.

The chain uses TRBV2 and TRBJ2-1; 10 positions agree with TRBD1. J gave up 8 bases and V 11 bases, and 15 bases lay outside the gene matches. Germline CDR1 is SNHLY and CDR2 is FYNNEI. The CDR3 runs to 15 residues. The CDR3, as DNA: TGTGCCTCCAGTAGGGGACAGGGGTTTCGCGATGAGCAGTTCTTC. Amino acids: CASSRGQGFRDEQFF.

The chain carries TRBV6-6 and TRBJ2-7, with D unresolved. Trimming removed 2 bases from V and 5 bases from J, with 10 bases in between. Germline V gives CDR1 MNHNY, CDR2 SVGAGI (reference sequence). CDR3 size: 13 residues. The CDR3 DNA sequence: TGTGCCAGCAGTTACCCCCAGAGCAACGAGCAGTACTTC. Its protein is CASSYPQSNEQYF.

The CDR3 loop reads CASSLEAGATYNEQFF. CDR3 DNA: TGCGCCAGCAGCTTGGAGGCGGGGGCAACCTACAATGAGCAGTTCTTC. The chain has TRBV5-1 and TRBJ2-1; possible D gene TRBD2, 7 bases. This CDR3 has 16 amino acids. V was trimmed by 0 bases and J by 2 bases, leaving 12 bases between them. The germline V gene has CDR1 SGHRS and CDR2 YFSETQ.

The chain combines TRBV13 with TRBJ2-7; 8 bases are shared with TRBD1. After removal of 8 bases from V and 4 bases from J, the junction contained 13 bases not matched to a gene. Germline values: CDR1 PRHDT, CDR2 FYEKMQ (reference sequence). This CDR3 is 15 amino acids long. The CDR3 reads CASAQGARIGYEQYF. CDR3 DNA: TGTGCCAGCGCCCAGGGGGCGCGAATCGGGTACGAGCAGTACTTC.

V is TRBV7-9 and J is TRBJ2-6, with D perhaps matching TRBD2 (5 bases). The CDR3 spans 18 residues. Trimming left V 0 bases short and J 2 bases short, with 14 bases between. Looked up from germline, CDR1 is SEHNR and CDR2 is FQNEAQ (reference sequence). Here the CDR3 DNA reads TGTGCCAGCAGCTTAGCTACATCGATCGGGGCTGGGGCCAACGTCCTGACTTTC. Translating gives CASSLATSIGAGANVLTF.

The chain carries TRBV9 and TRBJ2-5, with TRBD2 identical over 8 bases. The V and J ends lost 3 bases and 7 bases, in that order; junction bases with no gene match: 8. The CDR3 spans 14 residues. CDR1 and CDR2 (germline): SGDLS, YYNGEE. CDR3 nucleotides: TGTGCCAGCAGCGCCGGGACTAGTCATGGGACCCAGTACTTC. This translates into CASSAGTSHGTQYF.

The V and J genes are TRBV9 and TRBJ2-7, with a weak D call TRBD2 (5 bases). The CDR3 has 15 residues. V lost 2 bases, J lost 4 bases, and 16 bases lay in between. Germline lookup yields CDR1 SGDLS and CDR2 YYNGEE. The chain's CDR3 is CASSVSPNSGYEQYF. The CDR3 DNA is TGTGCCAGCAGCGTCTCGCCAAATTCGGGATACGAGCAGTACTTC.

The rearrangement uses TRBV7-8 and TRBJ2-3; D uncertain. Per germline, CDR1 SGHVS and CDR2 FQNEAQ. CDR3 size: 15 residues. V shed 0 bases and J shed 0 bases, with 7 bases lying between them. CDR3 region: CASSLAGRSTDTQYF. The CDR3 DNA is TGTGCCAGCAGCTTAGCGGGCAGGAGCACAGATACGCAGTATTTT. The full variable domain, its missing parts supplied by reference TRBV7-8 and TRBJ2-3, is GAGVSQSPRYKVAKRGQDVALRCDPISGHVSLFWYQQALGQGPEFLTYFQNEAQLDKSGLPSDRFFAERPEGSVSTLKIQRTQQEDSAVYLCASSLAGRSTDTQYFGPGTRLTVL.

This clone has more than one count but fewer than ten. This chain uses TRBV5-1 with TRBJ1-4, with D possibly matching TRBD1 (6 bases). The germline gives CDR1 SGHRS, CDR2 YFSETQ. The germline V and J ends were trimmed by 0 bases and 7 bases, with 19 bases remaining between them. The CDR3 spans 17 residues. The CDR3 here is CASSLGTNDRNGEKLFF. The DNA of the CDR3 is TGCGCCAGCAGCTTGGGCACCAACGACAGGAACGGTGAAAAACTGTTTTTT.

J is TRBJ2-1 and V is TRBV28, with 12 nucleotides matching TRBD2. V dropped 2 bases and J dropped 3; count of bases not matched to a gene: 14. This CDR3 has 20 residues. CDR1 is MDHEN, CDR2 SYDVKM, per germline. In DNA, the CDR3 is TGTGCCAGCAGTTTAGGGTGGGGGACTAGCGGGCGGTTAGACTACAATGAGCAGTTCTTC. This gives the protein CASSLGWGTSGRLDYNEQFF.

CDR3 loop: CASSLDTAKAFF. The CDR3 coding sequence is TGTGCCAGCAGTTTGGACACGGCCAAAGCTTTCTTT. The chain carries TRBV12-3 or TRBV12-4 and TRBJ1-1; perhaps TRBD1 as D (5 bases). V was clipped by 3 bases and J by 9 bases, with 11 bases between them. This CDR3 comprises 12 residues.

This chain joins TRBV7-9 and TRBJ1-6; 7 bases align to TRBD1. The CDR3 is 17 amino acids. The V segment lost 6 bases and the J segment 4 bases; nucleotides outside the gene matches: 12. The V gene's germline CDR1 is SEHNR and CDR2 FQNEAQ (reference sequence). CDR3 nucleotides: TGTGCCAGCAGAGGAGAACAGGGGCCCCCTTATAATTCACCCCTCCACTTT. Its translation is CASRGEQGPPYNSPLHF.

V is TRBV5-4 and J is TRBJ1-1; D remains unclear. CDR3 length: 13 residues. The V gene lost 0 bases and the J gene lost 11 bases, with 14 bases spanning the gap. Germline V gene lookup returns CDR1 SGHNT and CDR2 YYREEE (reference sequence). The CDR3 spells CASSLGRGQAAFF. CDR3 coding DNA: TGTGCCAGCAGCTTGGGGAGAGGGCAGGCGGCTTTCTTT.

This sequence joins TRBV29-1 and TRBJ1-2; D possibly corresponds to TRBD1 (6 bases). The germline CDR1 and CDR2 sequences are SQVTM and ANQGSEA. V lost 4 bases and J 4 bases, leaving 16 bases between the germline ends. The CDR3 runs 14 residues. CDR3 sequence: CSVAPIRDTYGYTF. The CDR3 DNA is TGCAGCGTTGCCCCAATCCGGGACACCTATGGCTACACCTTC. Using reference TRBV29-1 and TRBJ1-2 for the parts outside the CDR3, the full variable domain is SAVISQKPSRDICQRGTSLTIQCQVDSQVTMMFWYRQQPGQSLTLIATANQGSEATYESGFVIDKFPISRPNLTFSTLTVSNMSPEDSSIYLCSVAPIRDTYGYTFGSGTRLTVV.

CDR3 region: CASSPQFMAGATDTQYF. As DNA, the CDR3 is TGTGCCAGCTCACCCCAGTTCATGGCGGGGGCCACAGATACGCAGTATTTT. The rearrangement uses TRBV18 and TRBJ2-3, with a tentative D call TRBD2 (7 bases). V lost 3 bases to trimming and J lost 2 bases, with 18 bases between them. Germline values: CDR1 KGHSH, CDR2 LQKENI. The CDR3 is 17 amino acids. The full variable domain, completed using reference TRBV18 and TRBJ2-3, is NAGVMQNPRHLVRRRGQEARLRCSPMKGHSHVYWYRQLPEEGLKFMVYLQKENIIDESGMPKERFSAEFPKEGPSILRIQQVVRGDSAAYFCASSPQFMAGATDTQYFGPGTRLTVL.

The CDR3 bases are TGTGCCAGCAGCTTAGTAGGGACAGCTCCGTACAATGAGCAGTTCTTC. Protein: CASSLVGTAPYNEQFF. The V and J genes are TRBV7-9 and TRBJ2-1; TRBD1 aligns across 7 bases. CDR1 is SEHNR, CDR2 FQNEAQ, per germline (reference sequence). The CDR3 has 16 residues. V was clipped by 1 base and J by 4 bases; unmatched bases: 7.

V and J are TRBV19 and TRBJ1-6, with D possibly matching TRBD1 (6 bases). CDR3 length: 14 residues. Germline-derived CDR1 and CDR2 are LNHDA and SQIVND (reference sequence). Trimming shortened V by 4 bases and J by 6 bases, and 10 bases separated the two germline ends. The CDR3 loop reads CASSTGAPNSPLHF. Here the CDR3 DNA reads TGTGCCAGTAGTACGGGGGCGCCTAATTCACCCCTCCACTTT.

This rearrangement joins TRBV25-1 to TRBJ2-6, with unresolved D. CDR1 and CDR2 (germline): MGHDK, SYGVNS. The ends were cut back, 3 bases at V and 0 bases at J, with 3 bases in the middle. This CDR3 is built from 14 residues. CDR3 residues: CASSEFSGANVLTF. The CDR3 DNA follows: TGTGCCAGCAGTGAGTTCTCTGGGGCCAACGTCCTGACTTTC.

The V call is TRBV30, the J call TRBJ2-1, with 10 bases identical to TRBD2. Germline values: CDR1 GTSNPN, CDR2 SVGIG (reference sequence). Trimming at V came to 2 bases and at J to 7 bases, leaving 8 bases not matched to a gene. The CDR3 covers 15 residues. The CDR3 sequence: CAWSQAGGPLNEQFF. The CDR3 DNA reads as TGTGCCTGGAGTCAAGCGGGGGGGCCGCTGAATGAGCAGTTCTTC.

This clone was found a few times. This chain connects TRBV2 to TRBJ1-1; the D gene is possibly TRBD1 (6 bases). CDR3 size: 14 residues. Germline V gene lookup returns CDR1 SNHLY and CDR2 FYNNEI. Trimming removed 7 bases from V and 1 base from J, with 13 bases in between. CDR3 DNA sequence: TGTGCCAGCACCCGGGACACCCCGAACACTGAAGCTTTCTTT. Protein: CASTRDTPNTEAFF. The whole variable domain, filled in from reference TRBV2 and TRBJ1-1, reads EPEVTQTPSHQVTQMGQEVILRCVPISNHLYFYWYRQILGQKVEFLVSFYNNEISEKSEIFDDQFSVERPDGSNFTLKIRSTKLEDSAMYFCASTRDTPNTEAFFGQGTRLTVV.

As DNA, the CDR3 is TGTGCCAGCAGCCCCCAAGGACTAGCGGGGTGGAATGAGCAGTTCTTC. Its translation: CASSPQGLAGWNEQFF. J is TRBJ2-1 and V is TRBV11-2; 12 bases are a match to TRBD2. The CDR3 covers 16 residues. Trimming at V came to 5 bases and at J to 7 bases, leaving 9 bases not matched to a gene. Germline assignment: CDR1 SGHAT and CDR2 FQNNGV.

As DNA, the CDR3 is TGTGCCAGCAGTTTTCGGACTAGCGGGGGGCCCGTCTCCTACGAGCAGTACTTC. This translates into CASSFRTSGGPVSYEQYF. The chain links TRBV27 to TRBJ2-7, with 14 bases aligning to TRBD2. The CDR3 is 18 amino acids. The V and J ends lost 3 bases and 0 bases, in that order; junction bases with no gene match: 7. Looked up from germline, CDR1 is MNHEY and CDR2 is SMNVEV (reference sequence).

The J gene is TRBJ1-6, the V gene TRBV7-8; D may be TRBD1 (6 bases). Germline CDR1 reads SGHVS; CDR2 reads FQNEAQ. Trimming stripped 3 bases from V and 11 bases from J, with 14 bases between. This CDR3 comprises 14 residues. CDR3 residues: CASSFEQGRPPLHF. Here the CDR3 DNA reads TGTGCCAGCAGCTTCGAGCAGGGGAGACCACCCCTCCACTTT.

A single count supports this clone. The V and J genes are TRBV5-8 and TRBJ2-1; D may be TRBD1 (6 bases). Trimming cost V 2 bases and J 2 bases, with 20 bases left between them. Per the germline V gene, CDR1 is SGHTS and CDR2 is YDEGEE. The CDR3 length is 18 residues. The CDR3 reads CASSFRKSWTETYNEQFF. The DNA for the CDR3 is TGTGCCAGCAGCTTCCGTAAGTCGTGGACAGAAACCTACAATGAGCAGTTCTTC.